The rows below give T cell receptor beta chains drawn from one sample of a study of blood T cell repertoires in COVID-19. Assay: immunoSEQ multiplex PCR; the TCRdb copy retains only in-frame clones and omits some. The table shows tens of thousands of clones, with roughly 83% occurring only once. Sequencing was done on a sample of peripheral blood. The origin of the receptors is a man aged 60 to 75 with COVID-19, enrolled during active disease. Both conserved end residues are part of each CDR3. Each record gives: J gene, clone size, D gene, CDR3 length, V gene, CDR3 DNA, CDR3 protein. A D gene is named only where the DNA matches it firmly. Expanded clones get a size class; other rows say once, few or many, or leave the size out.

j_call: TRBJ2-3
clone_size: once
d_call: TRBD2
cdr3_length: 16
v_call: TRBV4-2
cdr3_nt: TGTGCCAGCAGCCAAGACGGCGGGAGGAAGGCAGATACGCAGTATTTT
cdr3_aa: CASSQDGGRKADTQYF

j_call: TRBJ2-3
clone_size: -
d_call: -
cdr3_length: 16
v_call: TRBV10-1
cdr3_nt: TGCGCCAGCAGTGACCCTAGCCGACTTGGCGCAGATACGCAGTATTTT
cdr3_aa: CASSDPSRLGADTQYF

j_call: TRBJ2-1
clone_size: -
d_call: -
cdr3_length: 15
v_call: TRBV2
cdr3_nt: TGTGCCAGCAGTCGATTGGACAGTTCCTACAATGAGCAGTTCTTC
cdr3_aa: CASSRLDSSYNEQFF

j_call: TRBJ2-5
clone_size: -
d_call: TRBD1
cdr3_length: 15
v_call: TRBV5-1
cdr3_nt: TGCGCCAGCAGCTTGGCAGGGACAGGGGAAGAGACCCAGTACTTC
cdr3_aa: CASSLAGTGEETQYF

j_call: TRBJ2-7
clone_size: -
d_call: TRBD2
cdr3_length: 17
v_call: TRBV5-1
cdr3_nt: TGCGCCCGCAGCGCCGGGGGATCTAGCGGGGGGTTCTACGAGCAGTACTTC
cdr3_aa: CARSAGGSSGGFYEQYF

j_call: TRBJ1-6
clone_size: -
d_call: -
cdr3_length: 13
v_call: TRBV14
cdr3_nt: TGTGCCAGCAGCCGGGACATTAATTCACCCCTCCACTTT
cdr3_aa: CASSRDINSPLHF

j_call: TRBJ2-1
clone_size: -
d_call: -
cdr3_length: 17
v_call: TRBV4-1
cdr3_nt: TGCGCCAGCAGCCAAGGCCTGCCCAGGGGGAGGTACAATGAGCAGTTCTTC
cdr3_aa: CASSQGLPRGRYNEQFF

j_call: TRBJ2-5
clone_size: -
d_call: -
cdr3_length: 16
v_call: TRBV25-1
cdr3_nt: TGTGCCAGACCCCCCGACCCTAGACAGGATCAAGAGACCCAGTACTTC
cdr3_aa: CARPPDPRQDQETQYF

j_call: TRBJ2-7
clone_size: once
d_call: TRBD2
cdr3_length: 15
v_call: TRBV5-1
cdr3_nt: TGCGCCAGCAGCTTGGAGGCAGGGAGGGCCCGGGAGCAGTACTTC
cdr3_aa: CASSLEAGRAREQYF

j_call: TRBJ2-3
clone_size: -
d_call: TRBD2
cdr3_length: 15
v_call: TRBV10-3
cdr3_nt: TGTGCCATCACTAGCGGGAGGGCTATGGCGGATACGCAGTATTTT
cdr3_aa: CAITSGRAMADTQYF

j_call: TRBJ1-2
clone_size: -
d_call: -
cdr3_length: 16
v_call: TRBV5-6
cdr3_nt: TGTGCCAGCAGCTTGTCCTTCTACCCATACTATGAGGGCTACACCTTC
cdr3_aa: CASSLSFYPYYEGYTF

j_call: TRBJ1-1
clone_size: -
d_call: TRBD1
cdr3_length: 14
v_call: TRBV19
cdr3_nt: TGTGCCAGTAGTGCAGGACAGGTTTTAAGAAAAGCTTTCTTT
cdr3_aa: CASSAGQVLRKAFF

j_call: TRBJ1-2
clone_size: -
d_call: TRBD1
cdr3_length: 14
v_call: TRBV10-3
cdr3_nt: TGTGCCATCAGTGAGCCCGGACAGGGTGGTGGCTACACCTTC
cdr3_aa: CAISEPGQGGGYTF

j_call: TRBJ2-5
clone_size: -
d_call: TRBD2
cdr3_length: 16
v_call: TRBV2
cdr3_nt: TGTGCCAGCAGTGCAGGACTAGCGGGAGGTTTAGAGACCCAGTACTTC
cdr3_aa: CASSAGLAGGLETQYF

j_call: TRBJ2-7
clone_size: once
d_call: TRBD2
cdr3_length: 15
v_call: TRBV19
cdr3_nt: TGTGCCAGTAGTACCGGACTAGCGGGATTCTCCGAGCAGTACTTC
cdr3_aa: CASSTGLAGFSEQYF

j_call: TRBJ2-5
clone_size: -
d_call: TRBD2
cdr3_length: 18
v_call: TRBV11-2
cdr3_nt: TGTGCCAGCAGCCTTACGATAGGACTAGCGGGAGGAGGAGAGACCCAGTACTTC
cdr3_aa: CASSLTIGLAGGGETQYF

j_call: TRBJ2-7
clone_size: once
d_call: -
cdr3_length: 15
v_call: TRBV4-2
cdr3_nt: TGTGCCAGCAGCCAAGTCTCTACGGGGACCTACGAGCAGTACTTC
cdr3_aa: CASSQVSTGTYEQYF

j_call: TRBJ1-2
clone_size: -
d_call: -
cdr3_length: 12
v_call: TRBV28
cdr3_nt: TGTGCCAGCAGTTTTACGGACTATGGCTACACCTTC
cdr3_aa: CASSFTDYGYTF